A single T cell receptor beta chain is shown here with its context. This clonotype occurred a few times. The antigen it binds to is not known. Base qualities are not provided; no much larger clone lies one nucleotide away. The cysteine opens and the phenylalanine closes a CDR3 of 13 amino acids. The DNA shown is the 39-base CDR3, in frame from base 1. V is shortened by 5 bases, J by 6 bases, and the region joining them spans 14 bases. Per the germline V gene, MNHEY is the CDR1 and SVGEGT is the CDR2. According to the study, the label for this sample's time point signals: persistent/refractory GD, antithyroid drugs over 5 years with positive TRAb. For both TCR sequencing and RNA sequencing, RNA was extracted from PBMCs using TRIzol. The diagnosis of Graves' disease followed American Thyroid Association guidelines. The patients came from an endocrinology department in Xi'an, China. Each patient gave 9 to 10 milliliters of peripheral blood, collected in an EDTA anticoagulant tube. Ficoll Paque Plus density gradient separation was used to isolate PBMCs, and no additional T cell sorting was done. An Agilent 2100 Bioanalyzer and agarose gel were used to assess RNA quality, and a NanoDrop 2000 was used to measure RNA concentration.

The data were obtained in a study of regulatory T cells in long-lasting Graves disease listed by TCRdb under 2021. About the full investigation: Persistent Graves' disease meant more than 5 years of antithyroid drug treatment with TSH receptor autoantibodies that stayed positive. Patients with persistent Graves' disease were compared with patients with newly diagnosed Graves' disease using TCR sequencing and RNA sequencing of peripheral blood. The study took place in China and was registered as a clinical trial. A total of about 35 samples underwent TCR sequencing: roughly 13 from persistent and about 20 from newly diagnosed Graves' disease patients. On average, persistent Graves' disease patients in the clinical cohort had been on antithyroid drugs for about 10 years.

Receptor libraries were prepared by multiplex PCR. The instrument was an Illumina HiSeq 4000. CDR3 regions were amplified by Arm-PCR with iRepertoire HTBI primers to construct TCR beta libraries. PCR products were gel purified before sequencing. The authors' pipeline ran thus. Gene usage analysis of CDR3 amino acid clonotypes used the 50 to 70 TRBV and about 14 TRBJ segments found across samples. COPE and FqMerger were used to merge filtered high-quality paired reads into contigs. BLAST was used to align contigs to the IMGT TRBV, TRBD and TRBJ reference genes, and CDR3 was defined following IMGT. Any clonotype with a frequency above 0.1% was counted as a highly expanded clone. Repertoire diversity was measured by Shannon entropy, and V-J evenness by the Gini coefficient. A clonotype found in more than one individual was treated as public. The public sequencing data were trimmed at Q25 with fastp and processed into clonotypes with MiXCR by TCRdb, which kept only in-frame beta chains. Identical CDR3 protein sequences are pooled into one entry, listed with their most common genes and DNA. TCRdb's processing, not the authors', yielded these V and J calls. This sample holds 360,000 or so distinct CDR3 sequences; roughly 24% were observed only once. The ten largest clones capture 25% to 30% of the sample.

General study outcomes and caveats: Preferential use of TRBV28, TRBJ1-2 and TRBJ2-5 was observed in persistent disease, whereas TRBV20-1 and TRBJ2-1 were favored in newly diagnosed disease. More public clonotypes were shared among persistent patients (more than 2,500) than among newly diagnosed patients (more than 900). The study examined only peripheral blood because the primary lesion, thyroid tissue, could not be accessed. Compared with newly diagnosed patients, persistent Graves' disease patients had lower TCR Shannon entropy and fewer highly expanded clones, which suggests clonal expansion. Only the TCR beta chain was sequenced and analyzed. As a limitation, the authors acknowledged that the small sample size may reduce accuracy.

The V gene is TRBV6-2 or TRBV6-3 and the J gene is TRBJ2-7; TRBD2 could be the D gene, as 6 bases match. This clonotype was obtained from a woman aged 35 to 49 with Graves disease. Donor details come from another sample of the same person, matched by shared clones. The sample was peripheral blood mononuclear cells (PBMCs), taken when the disease was refractory, from a patient treated with antithyroid drugs. The DNA reads TGTGCCAGCAGTACGGGACTCCAGGGCGAGCAGTACTTC. This is translated as CASSTGLQGEQYF.